This TCR beta chain was recorded in a study of early T cells in non-severe SARS-CoV-2 infection. V was trimmed by 5 bases and J by 7 bases, leaving 8 bases between them. CDR3 length: 11 residues. TCRdb passed the 5' RACE reads through MiXCR, listing each CDR3 protein once. The data contain 46,000 or so distinct CDR3 sequences, around 6.8% of them singletons. This TCR was recovered from an adult who was a healthcare worker with PCR-confirmed SARS-CoV-2 infection or an uninfected control (not recorded which). Sequencing used whole blood. The V gene is TRBV12-3 or TRBV12-4, the J gene TRBJ2-5; tentative D call: TRBD2 (7 bases). CDR3 loop: CASSGGATQYF. DNA for the CDR3: TGTGCCAGCAGTGGGGGGGCGACCCAGTACTTC.